This TCR beta chain was documented in a study of OX40 agonist ivuxolimab in advanced cancers. Germline V gene sequence: CDR1 SGHAT, CDR2 FQNNGV. V was clipped by 4 bases and J by 3 bases; unmatched bases: 2. The CDR3 loop spans 13 amino acids. Profiling relied on immunoSEQ multiplex PCR, and the TCRdb table lists in-frame clones only, not all of them. The data contain 70,000 or so clones, roughly 92% of them singletons. The source was CD4+ or CD8+ T cells sorted from blood, collected in a trial of the OX40 agonist ivuxolimab. This TCR came from an adult with an advanced solid tumor such as melanoma, head and neck, liver or kidney cancer. V usage is TRBV11-2 and J usage is TRBJ1-2, with 7 nucleotides matching TRBD1. The CDR3 sequence: CASSYGTDYGYTF. CDR3 DNA: TGTGCCAGCAGCTACGGGACAGACTATGGCTACACCTTC.